This T cell receptor (beta chain) was profiled in a study of response to subunit inactivated influenza vaccine. Each CDR3 protein is one row after TCRdb ran MiXCR on the RT-PCR reads. The sample carries about 830,000 distinct CDR3 sequences, approximately 17% recorded once. This clonotype turned up a few times. The clonotype was recovered from a man between 50 and 59 years old who received an inactivated influenza vaccine. Sequencing used PBMCs from blood, obtained 5 days after vaccination.

In nucleotides, the CDR3 is TGTGCCAGCAGCTTGGTTGGGGAGTCCTACGAGCAGTACTTC. Its translation is CASSLVGESYEQYF. The chain has TRBV5-6 and TRBJ2-7, with D perhaps matching TRBD2 (5 bases). The V gene's germline CDR1 is SGHDT and CDR2 YYEEEE. This CDR3 spans 14 amino acids. Trimming stripped 0 bases from V and 1 base from J, with 8 bases between.